This entry lists 27 T cell receptor beta chains sequenced from one sample in a study of blood T cells in healthy people across ages. A second roughly 6 to 11 cycle PCR used barcoded and J-beta primers. Each CDR3 protein is one row after TCRdb ran MiXCR on the 5' RACE reads. The table shows about 640,000 distinct CDR3 sequences, with roughly three fifths occurring only once. Sequencing was carried out using blood. These receptor sequences come from a man aged 60-69 years in good health.

The chain couples TRBV7-9 to TRBJ2-5; D gene unclear. The germline gives CDR1 SEHNR, CDR2 FQNEAQ (reference sequence). The CDR3 length is 14 residues. Trimming cost V 1 base and J 1 base, with 7 bases left between them. CDR3 loop: CASSLVSAQETQYF. The CDR3 bases are TGTGCCAGCAGCTTAGTGTCAGCCCAAGAGACCCAGTACTTC.

This sequence joins TRBV18 and TRBJ2-4; possibly TRBD1 for D (5 bases). Germline V gene data show CDR1 as KGHSH and CDR2 as LQKENI. CDR3 length equals 14 residues. Trimming removed 3 bases at V and 12 bases at J, with 18 bases between. In DNA form, the CDR3 reads TGTGCCAGCTCACCTCCCGACAGTCCGCACACTCAGTACTTC. As protein: CASSPPDSPHTQYF.

The chain carries TRBV7-9 and TRBJ2-1; D gene ambiguous. Germline-derived CDR1 and CDR2 are SEHNR and FQNEAQ (reference sequence). The CDR3 totals 17 residues. Trimming pared 0 bases from V and 2 bases from J, leaving 14 bases between. The CDR3 is CASSLAQALLTYNEQFF. Written as DNA, the CDR3 is TGTGCCAGCAGCTTAGCGCAGGCCCTCTTAACCTACAATGAGCAGTTCTTC. Looking up the rest from reference TRBV7-9 and TRBJ2-1 gives the full variable domain: DTGVSQNPRHKITKRGQNVTFRCDPISEHNRLYWYRQTLGQGPEFLTYFQNEAQLEKSRLLSDRFSAERPKGSFSTLEIQRTEQGDSAMYLCASSLAQALLTYNEQFFGPGTRLTVL.

The V call is TRBV4-2, the J call TRBJ2-1, with a possible D match to TRBD1 (5 bases). V was trimmed by 4 bases and J by 4 bases, leaving 23 bases between them. The CDR3 has 18 residues. Per the germline V gene, CDR1 is LGHNA and CDR2 is YNFKEQ. The CDR3 coding sequence is TGTGCCAGCAGCCGGGGCCTGGCGGTCACAAGGTCATACAATGAGCAGTTCTTC. Its translation: CASSRGLAVTRSYNEQFF.

Only a few counts were recorded for this clonotype. The J gene is TRBJ2-1, the V gene TRBV7-9, with D unresolved. Per germline, CDR1 SEHNR and CDR2 FQNEAQ (reference sequence). The CDR3 sequence is 14 residues long. With 2 bases removed from V and 5 bases from J, the gap between germline ends came to 10 bases. CDR3 DNA sequence: TGTGCCAGCAGCTTAATATGGTCGCACAATGAGCAGTTCTTC. Protein sequence: CASSLIWSHNEQFF. The full variable domain, rest sourced from reference TRBV7-9 and TRBJ2-1, is DTGVSQNPRHKITKRGQNVTFRCDPISEHNRLYWYRQTLGQGPEFLTYFQNEAQLEKSRLLSDRFSAERPKGSFSTLEIQRTEQGDSAMYLCASSLIWSHNEQFFGPGTRLTVL.

The rearrangement links TRBV7-8 to TRBJ1-6; 7 nucleotides agree with TRBD1. Germline V gives CDR1 SGHVS, CDR2 FQNEAQ. The CDR3 extends over 15 amino acids. The trim removed 6 bases at V and 18 bases at J, leaving 20 bases unmatched. For the CDR3, the DNA is TGTGCCAGCAGTATCACCGGGACAGTGAATTCACCTCCCCACTTT. It yields the protein CASSITGTVNSPPHF.

This rearrangement joins TRBV20-1 to TRBJ2-4, with 14 bases aligning to TRBD2. With V trimmed by 6 bases and J by 7 bases, 8 bases remained unmatched. The CDR3 consists of 15 residues. CDR1 DFQATT and CDR2 SNEGSKA come from the germline V gene (reference sequence). The CDR3 bases are TGCAGTGCGTTTCCGGGACTAGCGGGGGCTAACATTCAGTACTTC. This translates into CSAFPGLAGANIQYF.

This chain connects TRBV5-6 to TRBJ2-4, with TRBD1 identical over 7 bases. The last part of the DNA fits TRBJ2-7 better; the J call may be wrong. The CDR3 has 14 amino acids. CDR1 is SGHDT, CDR2 YYEEEE, per germline. CDR3 bases: TGTGCCAGCAGCCTTAGGACAGGCGGGTCCGAGCAGTACTTC. This codes for CASSLRTGGSEQYF.

CDR3 sequence reads: CASSRDRSNTEAFF. The CDR3 bases are TGTGCCAGCAGCCGGGACAGGTCCAACACTGAAGCTTTCTTT. This chain connects TRBV12-3 or TRBV12-4 to TRBJ1-1; TRBD1 matches 8 bases. This CDR3 spans 14 amino acids. Trimming cost V 6 bases and J 2 bases; bases outside gene matches: 5.

J is TRBJ1-2 and V is TRBV3-1; 7 bases match TRBD1. Per the germline V gene, CDR1 is LGHDT and CDR2 is YNNKEL (reference sequence). CDR3 length: 14 amino acids. V was pared by 6 bases and J by 6 bases, with 10 bases of the junction left unmatched. CDR3 sequence reads: CASRDRPQGNGYTF. Written as DNA, the CDR3 is TGTGCCAGCAGGGACAGGCCCCAAGGTAATGGCTACACCTTC.

This clonotype has only a few counts. The rearrangement links TRBV6-1 to TRBJ2-7; 7 nucleotides agree with TRBD2. The CDR3 loop spans 15 amino acids. The V and J ends lost 2 bases and 8 bases, in that order; junction bases with no gene match: 12. Germline V gene sequence: CDR1 MNHNS, CDR2 SASEGT. This CDR3 is CASSEWGLADHQQYF. CDR3 DNA sequence: TGTGCCAGCAGTGAATGGGGTCTAGCGGACCACCAGCAGTACTTC.

V is TRBV7-6 and J is TRBJ1-4; a possible D gene is TRBD1 (5 bases). CDR1 and CDR2 (germline): SGHVS, FNYEAQ. The CDR3 totals 16 residues. V lost 5 bases and J lost 1, with 14 bases in between. The CDR3 region has the DNA TGTGCCAGCAGCGGCCGGGACGGAGAAACTAATGAAAAACTGTTTTTT. Translating it yields CASSGRDGETNEKLFF.

On this clonotype itself: This clone may be a read error of a much larger clone one base away. The chain is built from TRBV20-1 and TRBJ2-7; TRBD2 agrees at 11 bases. CDR1 and CDR2 from the germline V gene are DFQATT and SNEGSKA (reference sequence). V trimming: 6 bases; J trimming: 10 bases; junction bases outside the gene matches: 14. CDR3 size: 14 residues. For the CDR3, the DNA is TGCAGTGCCTCCGGGGGACTAGCGGAAGACACCCAGTACTTC. Translating gives CSASGGLAEDTQYF.

The chain carries TRBV27 and TRBJ1-1; the D is unclear. Germline loops: CDR1 MNHEY, CDR2 SMNVEV (reference sequence). Trimming removed 1 base from V and 3 bases from J, with 12 bases in between. This CDR3 spans 15 amino acids. The CDR3 DNA sequence: TGTGCCAGCAGTTTATACGGCAGAGAAGACACTGAAGCTTTCTTT. Its translation is CASSLYGREDTEAFF.

This chain joins TRBV9 and TRBJ2-3; D perhaps matches TRBD1 (7 bases). Looked up from germline, CDR1 is SGDLS and CDR2 is YYNGEE. V lost 4 bases, J lost 8 bases, and 20 bases lay in between. The CDR3 runs to 15 residues. The CDR3 nucleotides are TGTGCCAGCAGCCGGGCGGGATCAGGGGGTGGTACGCAGTATTTT. Translating gives CASSRAGSGGGTQYF. Variable domain in full (rest from reference TRBV9 and TRBJ2-3): DSGVTQTPKHLITATGQRVTLRCSPRSGDLSVYWYQQSLDQGLQFLIQYYNGEERAKGNILERFSAQQFPDLHSELNLSSLELGDSALYFCASSRAGSGGGTQYFGPGTRLTVL.

The chain links TRBV12-3 or TRBV12-4 to TRBJ1-1, with D perhaps TRBD1 (5 bases). The CDR3 extends over 13 amino acids. V lost 7 bases to trimming and J lost 0 bases, with 9 bases between them. The CDR3 loop is CASKRGLNTEAFF. The CDR3, as DNA: TGTGCCAGCAAAAGGGGACTGAACACTGAAGCTTTCTTT.

This clonotype occurred once. The chain uses TRBV5-8 and TRBJ2-7, with 8 bases matching TRBD1. Unmatched junction bases numbered 8, after V lost 6 bases and J lost 3 bases. The CDR3 has 14 residues. CDR1 is SGHTS and CDR2 is YDEGEE in the germline V gene. CDR3 sequence reads: CASTDRGDVYEQYF. The CDR3 DNA sequence: TGTGCCAGCACCGACAGGGGTGATGTCTACGAGCAGTACTTC. Filled out from reference TRBV5-8 and TRBJ2-7, the complete variable domain reads EAGVTQSPTHLIKTRGQQATLRCSPISGHTSVYWYQQALGLGLQFLLWYDEGEERNRGNFPPRFSGRQFPNYSSELNVNALELEDSALYLCASTDRGDVYEQYFGPGTRLTVT.

This CDR3 reads CSARPLGLAGGNTGELFF. CDR3 coding DNA: TGCAGTGCTAGACCCCTAGGACTAGCGGGGGGGAACACCGGGGAGCTGTTTTTT. The chain has TRBV20-1 and TRBJ2-2, with 14 positions matching TRBD2. V shed 2 bases and J 1 base; nucleotides not matched to a gene: 6. Germline V lookup: CDR1 DFQATT, CDR2 SNEGSKA (reference sequence). The CDR3 runs 18 residues.

The J gene is TRBJ1-1, the V gene TRBV21-1; TRBD1, as called in the table, went unchecked against the DNA. TRBV21-1 is designated a pseudogene. This CDR3 region has 16 residues. The CDR3: CASSSDRGEGNTEAFF. The CDR3 DNA reads as TGTGCCAGCAGCAGTGACAGGGGAGAGGGGAACACTGAAGCTTTCTTT.

This rearrangement joins TRBV6-6 to TRBJ1-4, with 7 positions matching TRBD1. With 5 bases clipped from V and 7 bases from J, the junction kept 10 bases outside the gene matches. There are 15 residues in the CDR3. Germline CDR1 MNHNY, CDR2 SVGAGI (reference sequence). This chain's CDR3 is CASSTTRTGTEKLFF. The CDR3 DNA sequence: TGTGCCAGCAGTACGACTAGGACAGGCACTGAAAAACTGTTTTTT.

This clonotype has just a few counts. The V call is TRBV7-9, the J call TRBJ2-7; D may be TRBD1 or TRBD2 (5 bases each). Trimming took off 2 bases at V and 2 bases at J, with 7 bases between the two ends. The CDR3 is made up of 13 amino acids. CDR1 and CDR2 from the germline V gene are SEHNR and FQNEAQ (reference sequence). The CDR3 bases are TGTGCCAGCAGCTTACCGGGGCCCTACGAGCAGTACTTC. It is translated as CASSLPGPYEQYF.

The rearrangement uses TRBV9 and TRBJ2-7; D is unresolved. Germline values: CDR1 SGDLS, CDR2 YYNGEE. V was pared by 0 bases and J by 2 bases, with 9 bases between. The CDR3 covers 14 residues. CDR3 bases: TGTGCCAGCAGCGTAGCAGGTAGTCCCTACGAGCAGTACTTC. This encodes CASSVAGSPYEQYF.

This chain connects TRBV9 to TRBJ2-1; D is perhaps TRBD1 or TRBD2 (5 bases each). The germline gives CDR1 SGDLS, CDR2 YYNGEE. Trimming took 4 bases from V and 2 from J, leaving 10 bases between them. The CDR3 loop spans 14 amino acids. CDR3 sequence (DNA): TGTGCCAGCAGCACAGGACTGCCCTACAATGAGCAGTTCTTC. It yields the protein CASSTGLPYNEQFF. Full variable domain (outside the CDR3, taken from reference TRBV9 and TRBJ2-1): DSGVTQTPKHLITATGQRVTLRCSPRSGDLSVYWYQQSLDQGLQFLIQYYNGEERAKGNILERFSAQQFPDLHSELNLSSLELGDSALYFCASSTGLPYNEQFFGPGTRLTVL.

The chain employs TRBV11-2 and TRBJ2-5; TRBD2 matches at 9 bases. Germline CDR1 is SGHAT and CDR2 is FQNNGV. J gave up 11 bases and V 0 bases, and 13 bases lay outside the gene matches. This CDR3 is built from 16 residues. The CDR3 sequence: CASSLEPGLAHNEQYF. In DNA, the CDR3 is TGTGCCAGCAGCTTAGAACCGGGACTAGCTCATAATGAGCAGTACTTC. The full variable domain, with the rest looked up from reference TRBV11-2 and TRBJ2-5, is EAGVAQSPRYKIIEKRQSVAFWCNPISGHATLYWYQQILGQGPKLLIQFQNNGVVDDSQLPKDRFSAERLKGVDSTLKIQPAKLEDSAVYLCASSLEPGLAHNEQYFGPGTRLLVL.

The chain has TRBV20-1 and TRBJ1-5; D remains ambiguous. CDR3 length: 13 residues. Germline V gene data show CDR1 as DFQATT and CDR2 as SNEGSKA (reference sequence). V was cut by 3 bases and J by 2 bases, with 8 bases left in between. The CDR3 sequence: CSARRQGNQPQHF. The CDR3 nucleotides read TGCAGTGCTAGGCGGCAGGGCAATCAGCCCCAGCATTTT.

This chain links TRBV29-1 with TRBJ2-1, with 16 bases fitting TRBD2. This CDR3 has 12 residues. Germline V gives CDR1 SQVTM, CDR2 ANQGSEA. V lost 8 bases, J lost 14 bases, and 6 bases stayed unmatched. The CDR3 is CSMGLAGGRKFF. In DNA, the CDR3 is TGCAGCATGGGACTAGCGGGGGGGCGGAAGTTCTTC.

This clonotype was counted between two and nine times. This chain uses TRBV20-1 with TRBJ2-7; a weak D match, TRBD1 (5 bases). Trimming took off 3 bases at V and 6 bases at J, with 15 bases between the two ends. Germline CDR1 is DFQATT and CDR2 is SNEGSKA (reference sequence). The CDR3 totals 13 residues. The CDR3 nucleotides are TGCAGTGCTAGTAGCAGGGTTTTCGTCGAGCAGTACTTC. Amino acids: CSASSRVFVEQYF.